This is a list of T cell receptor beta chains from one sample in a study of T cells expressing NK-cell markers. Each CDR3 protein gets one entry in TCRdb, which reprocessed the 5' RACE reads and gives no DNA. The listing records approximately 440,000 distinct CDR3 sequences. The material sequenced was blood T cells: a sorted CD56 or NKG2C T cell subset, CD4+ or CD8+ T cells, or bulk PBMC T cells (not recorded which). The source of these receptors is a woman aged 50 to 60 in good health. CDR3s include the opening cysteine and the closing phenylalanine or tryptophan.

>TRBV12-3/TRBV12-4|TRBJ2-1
CASSEGPFSYNEQFF
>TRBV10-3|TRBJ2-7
CAISDRLGYEQYF
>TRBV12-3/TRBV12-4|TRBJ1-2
CASCPGHNYGYTF
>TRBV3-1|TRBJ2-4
CASSHGTPRLAKNIQYF
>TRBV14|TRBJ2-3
CASRSRSTDTQYF
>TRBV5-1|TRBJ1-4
CASSLTGQKEKLFF
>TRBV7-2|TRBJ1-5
CASSLATVASNQPQHF
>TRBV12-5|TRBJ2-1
CASAISSHNEQFF
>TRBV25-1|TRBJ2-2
CASSEGLTGELFF
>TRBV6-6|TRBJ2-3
CASSQLAGVTDTQYF
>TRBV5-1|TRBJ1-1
CASSLTFTRVNTEAFF
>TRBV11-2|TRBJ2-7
CASSLRRGRNEQYF
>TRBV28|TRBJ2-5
CASSPLLRASGREETQYF
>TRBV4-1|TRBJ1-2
CASSQPPAGIYGYTF
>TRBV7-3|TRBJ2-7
CASSPDRGGREQYF
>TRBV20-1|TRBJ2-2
CSVRTPHGELFF
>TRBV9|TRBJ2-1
CASSVGAGGRVHNEQFF
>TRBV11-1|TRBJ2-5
CASSFTSVETQYF
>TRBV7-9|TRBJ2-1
CASSLEAGGSEQFF
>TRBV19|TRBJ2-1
CASRTTISSYNEQFF
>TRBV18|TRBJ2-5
CASSVPTAETQYF
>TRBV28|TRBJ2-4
CASSLVAGGQKLAKNIQYF
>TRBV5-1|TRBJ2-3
CASSSGTLITDTQYF
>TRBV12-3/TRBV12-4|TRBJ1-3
CASSSPIRGNTIYF
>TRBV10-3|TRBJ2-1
CAISMLGLDEQFF
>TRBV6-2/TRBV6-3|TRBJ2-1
CASSYLSSGADNEQFF
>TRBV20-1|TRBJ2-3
CSAKLVAGAADTQYF
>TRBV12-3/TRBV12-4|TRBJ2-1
CATGPGQNYNEQFF
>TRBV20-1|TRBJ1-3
CSARVAGGNTIYF
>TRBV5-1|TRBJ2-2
CASRRDDTGELFF
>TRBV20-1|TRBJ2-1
CSANPGGLRYNEQFF
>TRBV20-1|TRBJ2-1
CSARSGSEYNEQFF
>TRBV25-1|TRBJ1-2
CASSELGRIPFYTF
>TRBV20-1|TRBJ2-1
CSASVGRDGDEQFF
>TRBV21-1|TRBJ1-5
CAVEGRGNQPQHF
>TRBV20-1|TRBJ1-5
CSARTGNQPQHF
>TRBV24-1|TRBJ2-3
CATSSVAGATQYF
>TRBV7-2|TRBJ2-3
CASSRFGSGTDTQYF
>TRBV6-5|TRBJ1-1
CASKGTLGQMNTEAFF
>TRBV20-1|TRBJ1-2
CSALSQRSYGYTF
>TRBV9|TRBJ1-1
CASRRGDDTEAFF
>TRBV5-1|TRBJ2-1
CASSPGSGSSSYNEQFF
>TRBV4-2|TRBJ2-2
CASSRTGTRTPGELFF
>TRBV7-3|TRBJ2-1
CASSGTGGVNEQFF
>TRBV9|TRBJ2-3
CASSLTPGGPRDTQYF
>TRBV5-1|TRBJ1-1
CASSRTPQGSTEAFF
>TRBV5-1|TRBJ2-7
CASGGLDPYEQYF
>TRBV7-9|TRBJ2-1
CASSFMVGPLYNEQFF
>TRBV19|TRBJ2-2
CASSITGGPNTGELFF
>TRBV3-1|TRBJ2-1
CASSPGVTSYDEQFF
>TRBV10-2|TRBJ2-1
CASSEPRTSGREGSYNEQFF
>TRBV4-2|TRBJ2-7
CASSLQTAGALYEQYF
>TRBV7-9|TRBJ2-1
CASSLNRANEQFF
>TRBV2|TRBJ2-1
CASSHSGSLYEQFF
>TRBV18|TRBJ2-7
CASSPLEGNHEQYF
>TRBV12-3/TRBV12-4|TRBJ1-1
CASTPFGAGAEAFF
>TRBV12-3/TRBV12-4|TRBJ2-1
CASSRKVEQFF
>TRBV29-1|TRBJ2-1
CSVRQGSDEQFF